The 26 T cell receptor beta chains below all came from one sample that was sequenced in a study of blood T cell repertoires in COVID-19 (dated by TCRdb to about 2020). To prepare the library, the immunoSEQ multiplex PCR assay was applied. In its TCRdb copy, this immuneACCESS table keeps in-frame sequences only and misses some clones. Where compared with another copy, unresolved V genes explain less than half of these, and the others have no known cause. The sample table contains 200,000 to 250,000 clones; only one count was recorded for approximately 86% of them. The biggest ten clones account for 2.5% to 3% of the sample. The sequencing sample was made of PBMCs or T cells enriched from blood (not recorded which). The receptors come from a woman in her twenties or thirties with acute COVID-19.

This chain uses TRBV5-6 with TRBJ1-3; D not resolved. This CDR3 has 13 amino acids. V shed 0 bases and J shed 5 bases, with 6 bases lying between them. From germline, CDR1 is SGHDT and CDR2 YYEEEE. DNA of the CDR3: TGTGCCAGCAGCTTGGCCGACAGAAACACCATATATTTT. Its protein product is CASSLADRNTIYF.

The rearrangement joins TRBV3-1 (or the pseudogene TRBV3-2) to TRBJ1-6; TRBD1 aligns across 7 bases. Germline trimming cut 4 bases from V and 6 bases from J; bases unmatched to any gene: 3. CDR1 and CDR2 from the germline V gene are LGHDT and YNNKEL (reference sequence). The CDR3 runs 14 residues. The CDR3 bases are TGTGCCAGCAGCCGCTGGGACAGTAATTCACCCCTCCACTTT. This codes for CASSRWDSNSPLHF.

This chain connects TRBV29-1 to TRBJ1-3; tentatively, D is TRBD1 (6 bases). Between the trimmed V and J ends, which lost 5 bases and 4 bases, there was a span of 12 bases. The V gene's germline CDR1 is SQVTM and CDR2 ANQGSEA. The CDR3 spans 13 residues. The CDR3 nucleotides are TGCAGCGTTCTCGCGGGGGCCGGAAACACCATATATTTT. This translates into CSVLAGAGNTIYF.

The J gene is TRBJ1-4, the V gene TRBV5-6, with 9 bases matching TRBD1. The germline V gene has CDR1 SGHDT and CDR2 YYEEEE. CDR3 length: 15 amino acids. The J segment lost 8 bases and the V segment lost 3 bases, leaving 8 bases of the junction unmatched. The CDR3 bases are TGTGCCAGCAGCTATGGGACAGGGTGGAACGAAAAACTGTTTTTT. Translating gives CASSYGTGWNEKLFF.

V gene TRBV7-2 combines with J gene TRBJ1-1, with D maybe TRBD1 (6 bases). Germline assignment: CDR1 SGHTA and CDR2 FQGNSA. The CDR3 extends over 14 amino acids. The V gene lost 4 bases and the J gene lost 5 bases, with 14 bases spanning the gap. CDR3 nucleotide sequence: TGTGCCAGCAGCTCGGGTTACAGGGTAACTGAAGCTTTCTTT. Translation: CASSSGYRVTEAFF. The full variable domain, its missing parts supplied by reference TRBV7-2 and TRBJ1-1, is GAGVSQSPSNKVTEKGKDVELRCDPISGHTALYWYRQSLGQGLEFLIYFQGNSAPDKSGLPSDRFSAERTGGSVSTLTIQRTQQEDSAVYLCASSSGYRVTEAFFGQGTRLTVV.

V usage is TRBV5-4 and J usage is TRBJ1-2; weak D call: TRBD1 (5 bases). Trimming pared 1 base from V and 7 bases from J, leaving 11 bases between. Germline CDR1 is SGHNT and CDR2 is YYREEE (reference sequence). The CDR3 covers 13 residues. The CDR3 DNA sequence: TGTGCCAGCAGCTTGTTGGGGCCCAGTGGCTACACCTTC. Its protein is CASSLLGPSGYTF.

The chain carries TRBV5-1 and TRBJ2-1, with 7 bases fitting TRBD2. V lost 3 bases and J lost 8; bases outside the gene matches: 5. CDR3 length: 13 amino acids. Germline assignment: CDR1 SGHRS and CDR2 YFSETQ. DNA for the CDR3: TGCGCCAGCAGCTCAACGGGGGGACATGAGCAGTTCTTC. Translating gives CASSSTGGHEQFF.

On this clone: This same CDR3 is encoded by further DNA sequences in the sample. The gene calls are TRBV5-4 and TRBJ2-7, with 11 bases matching TRBD1. The CDR3 totals 15 residues. J lost 0 bases, V lost 2 bases, and 1 base had no gene match. Per the germline V gene, CDR1 is SGHNT and CDR2 is YYREEE (reference sequence). CDR3 loop: CASSLGTGGSYEQYF. The DNA of the CDR3 is TGTGCCAGCAGCTTAGGGACAGGGGGCTCCTACGAGCAGTACTTC. Complete variable domain (other parts from reference TRBV5-4 and TRBJ2-7): ETGVTQSPTHLIKTRGQQVTLRCSSQSGHNTVSWYQQALGQGPQFIFQYYREEENGRGNFPPRFSGLQFPNYSSELNVNALELDDSALYLCASSLGTGGSYEQYFGPGTRLTVT.

This chain uses TRBV5-5 with TRBJ2-1, with D possibly TRBD1 on 5 matching bases. Germline V gene sequence: CDR1 SGHKS, CDR2 YYEKEE (reference sequence). Trimming removed 0 bases at V and 5 bases at J, with 15 bases between. The CDR3 loop spans 16 amino acids. CDR3 DNA sequence: TGTGCCAGCAGCTTGGCTCCGGCCAGGGCGAACAATGAGCAGTTCTTC. It specifies CASSLAPARANNEQFF. Full variable domain (remainder filled in from reference TRBV5-5 and TRBJ2-1): DAGVTQSPTHLIKTRGQQVTLRCSPISGHKSVSWYQQVLGQGPQFIFQYYEKEERGRGNFPDRFSARQFPNYSSELNVNALLLGDSALYLCASSLAPARANNEQFFGPGTRLTVL.

The V and J genes are TRBV30 and TRBJ1-2, with D perhaps TRBD1 (5 bases). There are 15 residues in the CDR3. Trimming took off 0 bases at V and 2 bases at J, with 13 bases between the two ends. Per germline, CDR1 GTSNPN and CDR2 SVGIG (reference sequence). The CDR3 here is CAWSVPGGTNYGYTF. CDR3 bases: TGTGCCTGGAGTGTACCGGGGGGAACCAACTATGGCTACACCTTC.

This clone was seen many times. This rearrangement joins TRBV27 to TRBJ2-3; 12 nucleotides match TRBD2. The CDR3 consists of 16 residues. Trimming cost V 5 bases and J 5 bases; bases outside gene matches: 8. Germline V gene sequence: CDR1 MNHEY, CDR2 SMNVEV (reference sequence). The CDR3 coding sequence is TGTGCCAGCAGTCTCCGGACTAGCGGGGCGGAAGATACGCAGTATTTT. Its translation is CASSLRTSGAEDTQYF.

CDR3: CASTTGKDSPLHF. CDR3 nucleotides: TGTGCCAGCACCACAGGGAAAGATTCACCCCTCCACTTT. J is TRBJ1-6 and V is TRBV12-3 or TRBV12-4; TRBD1 might be the D (6 bases). With 7 bases removed from V and 8 bases from J, the gap between germline ends came to 12 bases. The CDR3 is 13 amino acids.

V usage is TRBV19 and J usage is TRBJ2-1; TRBD1 aligns across 7 bases. The CDR3 runs 16 residues. Germline V gene sequence: CDR1 LNHDA, CDR2 SQIVND (reference sequence). The V gene end was trimmed by 5 bases and the J gene end by 6 bases; junction bases not matched to a gene: 13. As DNA, the CDR3 is TGTGCCAGTAGTTTCTTAGACAGGGAGTACTCCAATGAGCAGTTCTTC. Encoded protein: CASSFLDREYSNEQFF.

The chain recombines TRBV5-6 with TRBJ1-1; perhaps TRBD1 as D (5 bases). This CDR3 has 14 residues. The V gene's germline CDR1 is SGHDT and CDR2 YYEEEE. Trimming removed 0 bases at V and 2 bases at J, with 8 bases between. The CDR3 loop reads CASSLVQGNTEAFF. As DNA, the CDR3 is TGTGCCAGCAGCTTGGTTCAGGGAAACACTGAAGCTTTCTTT.

The chain carries TRBV30 and TRBJ1-2, with 9 bases that match TRBD1. With 2 bases clipped from V and 8 bases from J, the junction kept 39 bases outside the gene matches. The CDR3 runs 24 residues. The germline V gene encodes CDR1 GTSNPN and CDR2 SVGIG (reference sequence). The DNA of the CDR3 is TGTGCCTGGAGTTCTTACGTGGGGGTTCTCGCCGGGACAGGGAGAGGGGGAGAGGTGGGCGGCTACACCTTC. Protein sequence: CAWSSYVGVLAGTGRGGEVGGYTF.

The chain employs TRBV19 and TRBJ1-1, with 12 bases aligning to TRBD1. J gave up 0 bases and V 4 bases, and 6 bases lay outside the gene matches. Germline loops: CDR1 LNHDA, CDR2 SQIVND (reference sequence). The length of the CDR3 is 17 residues. CDR3 bases: TGTGCCAGTAGTAGGGGACAGGGGGCAAAAATGAACACTGAAGCTTTCTTT. Its translation: CASSRGQGAKMNTEAFF.

The rearrangement joins TRBV7-6 to TRBJ2-7; 8 nucleotides match TRBD2. From germline, CDR1 is SGHVS and CDR2 FNYEAQ. CDR3 size: 18 residues. Trimming removed 1 base from V and 2 bases from J; junction bases left unmatched: 13. DNA of the CDR3: TGTGCCAGCAGCTTAGGCCAGGGGAGGCGGGGGGTCCCCTACGAGCAGTACTTC. This translates into CASSLGQGRRGVPYEQYF.

This clone appeared once. The chain has TRBV5-1 and TRBJ2-7, with TRBD1 matching 8 bases. The CDR3 has 14 residues. Germline assignment: CDR1 SGHRS and CDR2 YFSETQ. After removal of 2 bases from V and 3 bases from J, the junction contained 4 bases not matched to a gene. CDR3 coding DNA: TGCGCCAGCAGCTTTCGGACAGGGTTCTACGAGCAGTACTTC. Protein sequence: CASSFRTGFYEQYF.

This clone was seen just once. The V call is TRBV2, the J call TRBJ1-1; D gene unclear. From germline, CDR1 is SNHLY and CDR2 FYNNEI. V gave up 8 bases and J gave up 1 base, with 11 bases separating them. This CDR3 spans 13 amino acids. The CDR3 DNA follows: TGTGCCAGCCAGGTACTCGGGAACACTGAAGCTTTCTTT. Its translation: CASQVLGNTEAFF. Drawing the rest from reference TRBV2 and TRBJ1-1, the complete variable domain is EPEVTQTPSHQVTQMGQEVILRCVPISNHLYFYWYRQILGQKVEFLVSFYNNEISEKSEIFDDQFSVERPDGSNFTLKIRSTKLEDSAMYFCASQVLGNTEAFFGQGTRLTVV.

V and J are TRBV12-3 or TRBV12-4 and TRBJ1-5, with D possibly TRBD1 on 5 matching bases. This CDR3 is 12 amino acids long. The V and J ends lost 10 bases and 4 bases respectively, with 11 bases between them. The CDR3 loop is CATRRGNQPQHF. The CDR3 DNA sequence: TGTGCCACCCGTCGGGGGAATCAGCCCCAGCATTTT.

This clone came up once. The chain joins TRBV6-5 to TRBJ2-7, with 8 bases identical to TRBD1. Germline CDR1 is MNHEY and CDR2 is SVGAGI. This CDR3 has 14 amino acids. Germline trimming cut 7 bases from V and 3 bases from J; bases unmatched to any gene: 8. The CDR3 protein is CASTSRQGNYEQYF. As DNA, the CDR3 is TGTGCCAGCACCTCCCGACAGGGGAACTACGAGCAGTACTTC.

V gene TRBV13 combines with J gene TRBJ2-3, with D perhaps TRBD1 (6 bases). The CDR3 is 14 residues long. The ends were cut back, 6 bases at V and 1 base at J, with 11 bases in the middle. Germline V gene lookup returns CDR1 PRHDT and CDR2 FYEKMQ (reference sequence). The CDR3 loop is CASRIQGRTDTQYF. The CDR3 DNA reads TGTGCCAGCAGAATCCAGGGGCGCACAGATACGCAGTATTTT.

This clone was detected a few times. This chain joins TRBV29-1 and TRBJ1-2; 8 nucleotides line up with TRBD1. From germline, CDR1 is SQVTM and CDR2 ANQGSEA. This CDR3 region has 12 residues. Trimming at V came to 8 bases and at J to 5 bases, leaving 7 bases not matched to a gene. DNA of the CDR3: TGCAGCTCCCGGGACAGGCAATATGGCTACACCTTC. It specifies CSSRDRQYGYTF. The full variable domain, in which reference TRBV29-1 and TRBJ1-2 provide the parts outside the CDR3, is SAVISQKPSRDICQRGTSLTIQCQVDSQVTMMFWYRQQPGQSLTLIATANQGSEATYESGFVIDKFPISRPNLTFSTLTVSNMSPEDSSIYLCSSRDRQYGYTFGSGTRLTVV.

On this clone: This same CDR3 is encoded by further DNA sequences in the sample. The rearrangement joins TRBV7-9 to TRBJ1-1; D might be TRBD1 (5 bases). V was shortened by 2 bases and J by 4 bases, with 8 bases between the two germline ends. The CDR3 sequence is 13 residues long. Germline assignment: CDR1 SEHNR and CDR2 FQNEAQ (reference sequence). CDR3 DNA: TGTGCCAGCAGCTTACAGGGCCCCACTGAAGCTTTCTTT. This sequence encodes CASSLQGPTEAFF.

The rearrangement links TRBV5-1 to TRBJ1-1; the match to TRBD1 covers 8 bases. Germline assignment: CDR1 SGHRS and CDR2 YFSETQ. The CDR3 consists of 15 residues. The ends lost 0 bases at V and 4 bases at J; junction bases unmatched: 5. The CDR3 nucleotides read TGCGCCAGCAGCTTGGGGGACAGGTTCATCACTGAAGCTTTCTTT. Amino acids: CASSLGDRFITEAFF.

The J gene is TRBJ2-1, the V gene TRBV6-1; D unresolved. The length of the CDR3 is 15 residues. The germline V gene encodes CDR1 MNHNS and CDR2 SASEGT. V lost 1 base to trimming and J lost 2 bases, with 9 bases between them. The CDR3 nucleotides are TGTGCCAGCAGTGAAGACGCCTACCCCTACAATGAGCAGTTCTTC. Translating it yields CASSEDAYPYNEQFF.